Presented here are 27 T cell receptor beta chains from one specimen sequenced in a study of T cell responses to AZD1222 COVID-19 vaccine. Repertoires were generated with immunoSEQ multiplex PCR, while TCRdb's copy carries only in-frame clones and drops some. The repertoire holds 120,000 to 150,000 clones, with approximately 78% as singletons. This sample comprised peripheral blood, obtained on day 0 of MenACWY control vaccination. All receptors derive from an adult in good health.

Comments on this clone: This CDR3 is also generated by other DNA sequences in the sample. The V call is TRBV27, the J call TRBJ1-5; D perhaps matches TRBD1 (5 bases). V was trimmed by 0 bases and J by 4 bases, leaving 10 bases between them. Germline loops: CDR1 MNHEY, CDR2 SMNVEV (reference sequence). There are 15 residues in the CDR3. CDR3 sequence (DNA): TGTGCCAGCAGTTTATCGGGCGGGGGAAATCAGCCCCAGCATTTT. It yields the protein CASSLSGGGNQPQHF.

This clone appeared a single time. V usage is TRBV5-1 and J usage is TRBJ1-2; possible D gene TRBD1, 5 bases. The V gene's germline CDR1 is SGHRS and CDR2 YFSETQ. This CDR3 is built from 17 residues. V dropped 0 bases and J dropped 6 bases, with 21 bases sitting between them. CDR3 protein: CASSLGGTGALKNGYTF. The CDR3 DNA reads TGCGCCAGCAGCTTGGGGGGTACCGGGGCTCTAAAGAATGGCTACACCTTC. The full variable domain, completed using reference TRBV5-1 and TRBJ1-2, is KAGVTQTPRYLIKTRGQQVTLSCSPISGHRSVSWYQQTPGQGLQFLFEYFSETQRNKGNFPGRFSGRQFSNSRSEMNVSTLELGDSALYLCASSLGGTGALKNGYTFGSGTRLTVV.

V is TRBV5-1 and J is TRBJ2-7; a possible D gene is TRBD1 (6 bases). The CDR3 covers 17 residues. Trimming cost V 0 bases and J 0 bases, with 16 bases left between them. Germline lookup yields CDR1 SGHRS and CDR2 YFSETQ. This CDR3 reads CASSLVGAGASSYEQYF. The CDR3 coding sequence is TGCGCCAGCAGCTTGGTTGGGGCAGGGGCAAGCTCCTACGAGCAGTACTTC.

This chain uses TRBV5-8 with TRBJ1-6; weak D call: TRBD1 (5 bases). The CDR3 runs 12 residues. The ends were cut back, 9 bases at V and 5 bases at J, with 9 bases in the middle. Looked up from germline, CDR1 is SGHTS and CDR2 is YDEGEE. The CDR3 protein is CATQGHNSPLHF. The CDR3, as DNA: TGTGCCACCCAGGGTCATAATTCACCCCTCCACTTT.

The chain uses TRBV5-8 and TRBJ2-6; no clear D gene. The CDR3 consists of 14 residues. Trimming removed 4 bases from V and 3 bases from J, with 8 bases in between. Germline V CDR1 and CDR2: SGHTS, YDEGEE. DNA for the CDR3: TGTGCCAGCAGCCCACCCCTTGGGGCCAACGTCCTGACTTTC. This codes for CASSPPLGANVLTF.

V is TRBV4-1 and J is TRBJ1-4; TRBD1 matches 9 bases. Germline V gene lookup returns CDR1 MGHRA and CDR2 YSYEKL. V shed 3 bases and J 8 bases; nucleotides not matched to a gene: 7. The CDR3 contains 15 residues. CDR3 bases: TGCGCCAGCAGCCAGGCCGGGACAGGGAAAGAAAAACTGTTTTTT. Translated: CASSQAGTGKEKLFF.

In DNA form, the CDR3 reads TGTGCCAGCAGCACCGGGGCCCCGGGAGGTGGCTACACCTTC. Encoded protein: CASSTGAPGGGYTF. The chain employs TRBV7-2 and TRBJ1-2, with D perhaps TRBD1 (5 bases). Trimming stripped 5 bases from V and 7 bases from J, with 17 bases between. Germline V gives CDR1 SGHTA, CDR2 FQGNSA. The CDR3 has 14 amino acids.

This clone was observed a single time. The chain employs TRBV4-1 and TRBJ1-6; 9 positions match TRBD1. The CDR3 sequence is 15 residues long. The trim removed 4 bases at V and 10 bases at J, leaving 8 bases unmatched. CDR1 is MGHRA and CDR2 is YSYEKL in the germline V gene. The chain's CDR3 is CASSRQTGGGSPLHF. The DNA of the CDR3 is TGCGCCAGCAGCCGACAGACAGGGGGAGGGTCACCCCTCCACTTT.

The V and J genes are TRBV19 and TRBJ1-5, with D possibly TRBD1 on 5 matching bases. Germline loops: CDR1 LNHDA, CDR2 SQIVND (reference sequence). The CDR3 has 14 amino acids. Deletions cut 1 base from V and 4 bases from J, with 8 bases between. The CDR3 loop reads CASSIVGGNQPQHF. The DNA for the CDR3 is TGTGCCAGTAGTATAGTTGGGGGGAATCAGCCCCAGCATTTT.

The J gene is TRBJ2-7, the V gene TRBV7-9, with D perhaps TRBD1 or TRBD2 (6 bases each). From germline, CDR1 is SEHNR and CDR2 FQNEAQ (reference sequence). The ends were cut back, 5 bases at V and 5 bases at J, with 10 bases in the middle. The CDR3 runs 12 residues. The CDR3 region is CASSRGPDEQYF. In nucleotides, the CDR3 is TGTGCCAGCAGCCGGGGGCCGGACGAGCAGTACTTC.

This clone was picked up one time. Other DNA sequences in the same sample also yield this CDR3. This chain joins TRBV19 and TRBJ2-1; either TRBD1 or TRBD2 may fit D (5 bases each). Germline CDR1 is LNHDA and CDR2 is SQIVND (reference sequence). This CDR3 spans 15 amino acids. The V gene lost 3 bases and the J gene lost 2 bases, with 11 bases spanning the gap. CDR3 loop: CASSIGQGPYNEQFF. The CDR3 bases are TGTGCCAGTAGTATTGGGCAGGGACCCTACAATGAGCAGTTCTTC.

J is TRBJ1-2 and V is TRBV18, with 9 bases matching TRBD1. Germline V CDR1 and CDR2: KGHSH, LQKENI. The CDR3 totals 12 residues. V shed 8 bases, J shed 4 bases, and the junction held 2 bases outside the gene matches. The CDR3 DNA is TGTGCCAGCCGGGACAGGGTCTATGGCTACACCTTC. It translates to CASRDRVYGYTF.

This chain uses TRBV19 with TRBJ2-3, with D tentatively TRBD1 or TRBD2 (5 bases each). Germline V lookup: CDR1 LNHDA, CDR2 SQIVND (reference sequence). The CDR3 sequence is 15 residues long. Deletions cut 3 bases from V and 5 bases from J, with 15 bases between. CDR3 nucleotide sequence: TGTGCCAGTAGTATCCCCGGGGCGCAGGGAGATACGCAGTATTTT. Translation: CASSIPGAQGDTQYF. The full variable domain, with the rest looked up from reference TRBV19 and TRBJ2-3, is DGGITQSPKYLFRKEGQNVTLSCEQNLNHDAMYWYRQDPGQGLRLIYYSQIVNDFQKGDIAEGYSVSREKKESFPLTVTSAQKNPTAFYLCASSIPGAQGDTQYFGPGTRLTVL.

The chain uses TRBV7-2 and TRBJ1-2; tentatively, D is TRBD1 (6 bases). Trimming stripped 5 bases from V and 2 bases from J, with 9 bases between. The CDR3 is 13 amino acids. CDR1 and CDR2 (germline): SGHTA, FQGNSA. The CDR3 is CASSTTGNYGYTF. For the CDR3, the DNA is TGTGCCAGCAGCACGACAGGAAACTATGGCTACACCTTC.

This clone came up once. The chain has TRBV12-3 or TRBV12-4 and TRBJ2-3; TRBD1 or TRBD2 may be the D gene (7 bases each). This CDR3 has 13 residues. The V end was cut by 8 bases, the J end by 3 bases, with 12 bases between. CDR3 residues: CASRQGGTDTQYF. CDR3 nucleotides: TGTGCCAGCCGACAGGGAGGGACAGATACGCAGTATTTT.

V usage is TRBV12-3 or TRBV12-4 and J usage is TRBJ2-1; TRBD1 agrees at 8 bases. V trimming: 6 bases; J trimming: 9 bases; junction bases outside the gene matches: 4. The length of the CDR3 is 12 residues. CDR3 protein: CASSKQGGEQFF. For the CDR3, the DNA is TGTGCCAGCAGCAAACAGGGGGGTGAGCAGTTCTTC.

This chain joins TRBV27 and TRBJ2-7, with D tentatively TRBD1 (6 bases). This CDR3 spans 13 amino acids. Between the trimmed V and J ends, which lost 2 bases and 1 base, there was a span of 6 bases. The germline gives CDR1 MNHEY, CDR2 SMNVEV (reference sequence). The CDR3 loop is CASSLQGSYEQYF. DNA for the CDR3: TGTGCCAGCAGTTTACAGGGGTCCTACGAGCAGTACTTC.

The J gene is TRBJ1-1, the V gene TRBV5-4; 7 positions match TRBD1. V shed 3 bases, J shed 0 bases, and the junction held 17 bases outside the gene matches. The CDR3 is 19 residues long. CDR1 and CDR2 (germline): SGHNT, YYREEE (reference sequence). CDR3 sequence: CASSSTPTGTVHLNTEAFF. The CDR3 DNA is TGTGCCAGCAGCTCAACTCCTACCGGGACAGTCCACTTGAACACTGAAGCTTTCTTT.

This clone was picked up one time. The J gene is TRBJ2-5, the V gene TRBV19, with TRBD1 matching 7 bases. Losses at the gene ends were 5 bases for V and 3 bases for J; bases not matched to a gene: 9. This CDR3 is 15 amino acids long. In germline, CDR1 is LNHDA, CDR2 SQIVND (reference sequence). The CDR3 protein is CASSLGQSAKETQYF. Written as DNA, the CDR3 is TGTGCCAGTAGTTTGGGACAGTCAGCGAAAGAGACCCAGTACTTC.

The V and J genes are TRBV24-1 and TRBJ2-1; 10 nucleotides line up with TRBD1. Per germline, CDR1 KGHDR and CDR2 SFDVKD. The CDR3 loop spans 15 amino acids. The trim removed 4 bases at V and 2 bases at J, leaving 1 base unmatched. The CDR3 here is CATSEGQGPYNEQFF. The CDR3 nucleotides read TGTGCCACCAGTGAGGGACAGGGGCCCTACAATGAGCAGTTCTTC.

The chain couples TRBV6-5 to TRBJ1-2; 10 nucleotides agree with TRBD1. Germline CDR1 and CDR2: MNHEY and SVGAGI. There are 15 residues in the CDR3. The V gene end was trimmed by 2 bases and the J gene end by 1 base; junction bases not matched to a gene: 1. This chain's CDR3 is CASSYGTGDNYGYTF. DNA of the CDR3: TGTGCCAGCAGTTACGGGACAGGGGATAACTATGGCTACACCTTC.

V is TRBV4-1 and J is TRBJ2-2; a possible D gene is TRBD1 (6 bases). The CDR3 contains 16 residues. The V end lost 4 bases, the J end lost 4 bases, and 16 bases lay between the germline ends. Germline V lookup: CDR1 MGHRA, CDR2 YSYEKL. CDR3 DNA: TGCGCCAGCAGCCGACAAACAGGGCTGGGCACCGGGGAGCTGTTTTTT. It encodes CASSRQTGLGTGELFF.

The genes are TRBV14 and TRBJ2-1; 10 nucleotides agree with TRBD2. CDR1 and CDR2 (germline): SGHDN, FVKESK. Trimming removed 6 bases from V and 3 bases from J; junction bases left unmatched: 8. This CDR3 has 16 amino acids. Here the CDR3 DNA reads TGTGCCAGCAGTTTTGTAGCGGGGGGTTTCTACAATGAGCAGTTCTTC. Amino acid sequence: CASSFVAGGFYNEQFF.

The gene calls are TRBV27 and TRBJ1-6; 7 bases agree with TRBD1. Germline assignment: CDR1 MNHEY and CDR2 SMNVEV (reference sequence). The CDR3 is 16 residues long. J gave up 9 bases and V 5 bases, and 13 bases lay outside the gene matches. The CDR3 region is CASSLYRGSGSSPLHF. DNA for the CDR3: TGTGCCAGCAGTCTGTACAGGGGTAGCGGTAGTTCACCCCTCCACTTT.

This chain uses TRBV27 with TRBJ2-1; 9 nucleotides align to TRBD1. The CDR3 extends over 14 amino acids. CDR1 MNHEY and CDR2 SMNVEV come from the germline V gene (reference sequence). Germline trimming cut 5 bases from V and 6 bases from J; bases unmatched to any gene: 5. The CDR3 protein is CASSPGTGSNEQFF. The CDR3 bases are TGTGCCAGCAGTCCTGGGACAGGGTCCAATGAGCAGTTCTTC.

The V gene is TRBV14, the J gene TRBJ1-6; 8 bases are a match to TRBD1. After removal of 4 bases from V and 10 bases from J, the junction contained 6 bases not matched to a gene. Germline-derived CDR1 and CDR2 are SGHDN and FVKESK. The CDR3 is made up of 14 amino acids. CDR3 DNA sequence: TGTGCCAGCAGCCCTGGACAGGGTAGCTCACCCCTCCACTTT. Amino acids: CASSPGQGSSPLHF.

The chain carries TRBV2 and TRBJ1-1, with D perhaps matching TRBD1 (5 bases). This CDR3 is built from 14 residues. Germline assignment: CDR1 SNHLY and CDR2 FYNNEI. Trimming took 2 bases from V and 5 from J, leaving 12 bases between them. This chain's CDR3 is CASSEWGEKTEAFF. The CDR3 coding sequence is TGTGCCAGCAGTGAATGGGGGGAGAAGACTGAAGCTTTCTTT.